The rows below give T cell receptor beta chains drawn from one sample of a study of T cell changes during pregnancy in multiple sclerosis. Method: immunoSEQ multiplex PCR; TCRdb's copy keeps in-frame clones and lacks some. The sample consists of roughly 80,000 clones, about 91% of them appearing once. Sequenced material: peripheral blood, taken before pregnancy. The receptor set was obtained from a female donor with multiple sclerosis, enrolled in a pregnancy study. Both conserved end residues are part of each CDR3. Each record gives: V gene, J gene, D gene, clone size, CDR3 protein, CDR3 DNA. D genes are given only for firm matches. Clone size is not always given. Where it is, it says once, few, many or a class for expanded clones.

v_gene: TRBV7-3; j_gene: TRBJ1-2; d_gene: NA; abundance: NA; CDR3aa: CASSLAYRVRGNGYTF; CDR3nt: TGTGCCAGCAGCTTAGCGTATAGGGTCCGCGGGAATGGCTACACCTTC
v_gene: TRBV18; j_gene: TRBJ2-2; d_gene: NA; abundance: NA; CDR3aa: CASTPGGPGELFF; CDR3nt: TGTGCCAGCACCCCCGGGGGACCCGGGGAGCTGTTTTTT
v_gene: TRBV9; j_gene: TRBJ2-3; d_gene: TRBD2; abundance: NA; CDR3aa: CASSGRLAGVPDTQYF; CDR3nt: TGTGCCAGCAGCGGCCGACTAGCGGGGGTGCCAGATACGCAGTATTTT
v_gene: TRBV9; j_gene: TRBJ1-6; d_gene: TRBD1; abundance: few; CDR3aa: CASSESYSGTGESPLHF; CDR3nt: TGTGCCAGCAGCGAGAGCTATTCCGGGACAGGGGAATCACCCCTCCACTTT
v_gene: TRBV7-8; j_gene: TRBJ1-2; d_gene: TRBD1; abundance: NA; CDR3aa: CASSLVRDSPYGYTF; CDR3nt: TGTGCCAGCAGCTTAGTTCGGGACAGTCCCTATGGCTACACCTTC
v_gene: TRBV19; j_gene: TRBJ2-1; d_gene: NA; abundance: NA; CDR3aa: CASSISSGIEQFF; CDR3nt: TGTGCCAGTAGTATATCATCCGGGATTGAGCAGTTCTTC
v_gene: TRBV29-1; j_gene: TRBJ1-1; d_gene: TRBD1; abundance: NA; CDR3aa: CSVSRQGDTEAFF; CDR3nt: TGCAGCGTTTCCAGGCAGGGGGACACTGAAGCTTTCTTT
v_gene: TRBV6-5; j_gene: TRBJ1-6; d_gene: NA; abundance: NA; CDR3aa: CASSYSQGSPLHF; CDR3nt: TGTGCCAGCAGTTACTCGCAGGGATCACCCCTCCACTTT
v_gene: TRBV29-1; j_gene: TRBJ1-1; d_gene: NA; abundance: few; CDR3aa: CSGLGVLTEAFF; CDR3nt: TGCAGCGGTCTAGGAGTGTTGACTGAAGCTTTCTTT
v_gene: TRBV19; j_gene: TRBJ2-4; d_gene: NA; abundance: NA; CDR3aa: CASSIGGLWDKNIQYF; CDR3nt: TGTGCCAGTAGTATAGGGGGGCTTTGGGACAAAAACATTCAGTACTTC
v_gene: TRBV19; j_gene: TRBJ1-1; d_gene: NA; abundance: once; CDR3aa: CASSSRQEPTEAFF; CDR3nt: TGTGCCAGTAGTTCTAGACAGGAGCCCACTGAAGCTTTCTTT
v_gene: TRBV30; j_gene: TRBJ2-5; d_gene: NA; abundance: NA; CDR3aa: CAWGEYQETQYF; CDR3nt: TGTGCCTGGGGAGAGTACCAAGAGACCCAGTACTTC
v_gene: TRBV29-1; j_gene: TRBJ2-7; d_gene: TRBD1; abundance: NA; CDR3aa: CSVGGQGGWSYEQYF; CDR3nt: TGCAGCGTTGGAGGACAGGGGGGGTGGTCCTACGAGCAGTACTTC
v_gene: TRBV15; j_gene: TRBJ2-5; d_gene: TRBD2; abundance: NA; CDR3aa: CATSGGPQETQYF; CDR3nt: TGTGCCACCTCGGGGGGGCCTCAAGAGACCCAGTACTTC
v_gene: TRBV2; j_gene: TRBJ2-3; d_gene: TRBD1; abundance: once; CDR3aa: CASSEGWTGAGTDTQYF; CDR3nt: TGTGCCAGCAGTGAAGGTTGGACAGGGGCCGGCACAGATACGCAGTATTTT
v_gene: TRBV5-1; j_gene: TRBJ1-2; d_gene: TRBD1; abundance: NA; CDR3aa: CASSLAGQGGGYTF; CDR3nt: TGCGCCAGCAGCTTGGCCGGACAGGGCGGGGGCTACACCTTC
v_gene: TRBV9; j_gene: TRBJ2-1; d_gene: TRBD2; abundance: NA; CDR3aa: CASSVEWGGDYNEQFF; CDR3nt: TGTGCCAGCAGCGTAGAGTGGGGGGGGGACTACAATGAGCAGTTCTTC
v_gene: TRBV19; j_gene: TRBJ1-5; d_gene: NA; abundance: NA; CDR3aa: CASSILQNSNQPQHF; CDR3nt: TGTGCCAGTAGTATTTTACAGAATAGCAATCAGCCCCAGCATTTT
v_gene: TRBV11-3; j_gene: TRBJ2-3; d_gene: NA; abundance: NA; CDR3aa: CASSLPGTSTDTQYF; CDR3nt: TGTGCCAGCAGCTTACCAGGGACTAGCACAGATACGCAGTATTTT
v_gene: TRBV5-6; j_gene: TRBJ2-6; d_gene: TRBD2; abundance: NA; CDR3aa: CASSPRGVLSGANVLTF; CDR3nt: TGTGCCAGCAGCCCGCGGGGGGTTTTGTCCGGGGCCAACGTCCTGACTTTC
v_gene: TRBV11-2; j_gene: TRBJ2-5; d_gene: TRBD1; abundance: NA; CDR3aa: CASSLEQGPQETQYF; CDR3nt: TGTGCCAGCAGCTTAGAACAGGGGCCCCAAGAGACCCAGTACTTC
v_gene: TRBV4-2; j_gene: TRBJ1-1; d_gene: TRBD1; abundance: NA; CDR3aa: CASSQDYRGDSAEAFF; CDR3nt: TGTGCCAGCAGCCAAGATTACAGGGGGGATAGCGCTGAAGCTTTCTTT
v_gene: TRBV27; j_gene: TRBJ1-2; d_gene: TRBD1; abundance: NA; CDR3aa: CASSPSQGARIYGYTF; CDR3nt: TGTGCCAGCAGTCCTTCACAGGGGGCCAGAATCTATGGCTACACCTTC
v_gene: TRBV5-1; j_gene: TRBJ1-1; d_gene: NA; abundance: NA; CDR3aa: CASSLEGRAGNTEAFF; CDR3nt: TGCGCCAGCAGCTTGGAAGGACGTGCGGGGAACACTGAAGCTTTCTTT
v_gene: TRBV10-3; j_gene: TRBJ2-3; d_gene: TRBD2; abundance: NA; CDR3aa: CAISATSGRTDTQYF; CDR3nt: TGTGCCATCAGCGCCACTAGCGGGCGCACAGATACGCAGTATTTT
v_gene: TRBV4-3; j_gene: TRBJ1-5; d_gene: TRBD1; abundance: NA; CDR3aa: CASSQGTGGAIGSNQPQHF; CDR3nt: TGCGCCAGCAGCCAAGGGACAGGGGGCGCGATTGGGAGCAATCAGCCCCAGCATTTT
v_gene: TRBV7-7; j_gene: TRBJ2-3; d_gene: NA; abundance: NA; CDR3aa: CASSLAGSDTQYF; CDR3nt: TGTGCTAGCAGCTTAGCCGGGTCAGATACGCAGTATTTT
v_gene: TRBV4-3; j_gene: TRBJ2-1; d_gene: TRBD2; abundance: NA; CDR3aa: CASSRVSGGEDNEQFF; CDR3nt: TGCGCCAGCAGCCGGGTGAGCGGGGGGGAGGACAATGAGCAGTTCTTC
v_gene: TRBV2; j_gene: TRBJ2-3; d_gene: NA; abundance: NA; CDR3aa: CASSEARAFSDTQYF; CDR3nt: TGTGCCAGCAGTGAAGCGCGGGCATTTTCAGATACGCAGTATTTT
v_gene: TRBV19; j_gene: TRBJ2-1; d_gene: TRBD2; abundance: NA; CDR3aa: CASSIGEGPTSGREQFF; CDR3nt: TGTGCCAGTAGTATAGGGGAGGGGCCTACTAGCGGACGGGAGCAGTTCTTC
v_gene: TRBV6-1; j_gene: TRBJ2-2; d_gene: TRBD1; abundance: NA; CDR3aa: CASRDRDTGELFF; CDR3nt: TGTGCCAGCAGGGACAGGGACACCGGGGAGCTGTTTTTT
v_gene: TRBV6-4; j_gene: TRBJ2-5; d_gene: NA; abundance: NA; CDR3aa: CASSDERGAIHQETQYF; CDR3nt: TGTGCCAGCAGTGACGAACGGGGGGCTATACACCAAGAGACCCAGTACTTC
v_gene: TRBV27; j_gene: TRBJ2-6; d_gene: NA; abundance: few; CDR3aa: CASSSYQVPHSGANVLTF; CDR3nt: TGTGCCAGCAGTTCCTATCAGGTGCCTCACTCTGGGGCCAACGTCCTGACTTTC
v_gene: TRBV30; j_gene: TRBJ1-5; d_gene: NA; abundance: NA; CDR3aa: CAWSLGGNQPQHF; CDR3nt: TGTGCCTGGAGCCTCGGGGGGAATCAGCCCCAGCATTTT
v_gene: TRBV5-1; j_gene: TRBJ1-5; d_gene: NA; abundance: NA; CDR3aa: CASSLGTSNQPQHF; CDR3nt: TGCGCCAGCAGCTTGGGGACATCAAATCAGCCCCAGCATTTT
v_gene: TRBV11-3; j_gene: TRBJ2-5; d_gene: NA; abundance: NA; CDR3aa: CASSLGTDYYQETQYF; CDR3nt: TGTGCCAGCAGCTTAGGGACTGACTACTACCAAGAGACCCAGTACTTC
v_gene: TRBV10-3; j_gene: TRBJ2-3; d_gene: TRBD2; abundance: NA; CDR3aa: CAIKTPGTGGAPDTQYF; CDR3nt: TGTGCCATCAAGACTCCCGGTACGGGGGGTGCTCCAGATACGCAGTATTTT
v_gene: TRBV5-6; j_gene: TRBJ2-1; d_gene: TRBD1; abundance: NA; CDR3aa: CASSLLNQGAKNEQFF; CDR3nt: TGTGCCAGCAGCTTGTTAAATCAGGGGGCGAAAAATGAGCAGTTCTTC
v_gene: TRBV5-1; j_gene: TRBJ1-5; d_gene: NA; abundance: NA; CDR3aa: CASSPGGNQPQHF; CDR3nt: TGCGCCAGCAGCCCCGGGGGCAATCAGCCCCAGCATTTT
v_gene: TRBV5-4; j_gene: TRBJ1-5; d_gene: NA; abundance: NA; CDR3aa: CASSSSGGTWDQPQHF; CDR3nt: TGTGCCAGCAGCTCCTCCGGGGGGACATGGGATCAGCCCCAGCATTTT
v_gene: TRBV2; j_gene: TRBJ1-5; d_gene: NA; abundance: NA; CDR3aa: CASSRLNQPQHF; CDR3nt: TGTGCCAGCAGTCGTCTCAATCAGCCCCAGCATTTT
v_gene: TRBV10-3; j_gene: TRBJ1-5; d_gene: TRBD1; abundance: NA; CDR3aa: CAISRDRGNQPQHF; CDR3nt: TGTGCCATCAGCCGGGACAGGGGTAATCAGCCCCAGCATTTT